This TCR beta chain was retrieved from a study of T-cell memory formation after mild COVID-19. Study-wide results and limits: A second wave of clones peaked on day 37, and their SARS-CoV-2 specificity went unconfirmed. There were some responding clones in pre-infection memory, which suggested that cross-reactive memory had joined.

The CDR3 extends over 16 amino acids. Germline V gene sequence: CDR1 SGHTA, CDR2 FQGNSA. J lost 6 bases, V lost 1 base, and 10 bases had no gene match. This clonotype was picked up a small number of times. Its target is not known. TCRdb processed the 5' RACE reads anew with MiXCR; each CDR3 protein has one entry. The repertoire holds roughly 120,000 distinct CDR3 sequences, with about a sixth as singletons. The genes are TRBV7-2 and TRBJ2-5; 8 bases line up with TRBD2. The receptor was derived from an adult woman who had mild COVID-19 (a few samples of this study predate the infection). Cell type and time point are not known. Sequenced material: PBMCs or a T cell subset sorted from them (not recorded which). CDR3 protein: CASSLEAGSGRQTQYF. In DNA, the CDR3 is TGTGCCAGCAGCTTAGAAGCGGGGAGCGGGAGACAGACCCAGTACTTC.